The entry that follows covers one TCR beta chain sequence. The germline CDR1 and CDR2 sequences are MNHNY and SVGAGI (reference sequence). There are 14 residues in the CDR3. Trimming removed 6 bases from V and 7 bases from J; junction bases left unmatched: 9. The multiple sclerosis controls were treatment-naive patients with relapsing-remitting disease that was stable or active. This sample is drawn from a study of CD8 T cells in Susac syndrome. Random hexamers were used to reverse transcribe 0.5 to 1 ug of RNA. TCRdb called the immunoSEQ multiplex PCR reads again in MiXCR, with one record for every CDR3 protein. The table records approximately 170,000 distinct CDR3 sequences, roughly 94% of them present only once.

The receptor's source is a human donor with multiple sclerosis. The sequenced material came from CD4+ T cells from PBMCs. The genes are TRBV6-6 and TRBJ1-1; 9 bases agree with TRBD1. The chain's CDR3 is CASRPGTGKNEAFF. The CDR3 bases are TGTGCCAGCAGGCCCGGGACAGGGAAGAATGAAGCTTTCTTT.